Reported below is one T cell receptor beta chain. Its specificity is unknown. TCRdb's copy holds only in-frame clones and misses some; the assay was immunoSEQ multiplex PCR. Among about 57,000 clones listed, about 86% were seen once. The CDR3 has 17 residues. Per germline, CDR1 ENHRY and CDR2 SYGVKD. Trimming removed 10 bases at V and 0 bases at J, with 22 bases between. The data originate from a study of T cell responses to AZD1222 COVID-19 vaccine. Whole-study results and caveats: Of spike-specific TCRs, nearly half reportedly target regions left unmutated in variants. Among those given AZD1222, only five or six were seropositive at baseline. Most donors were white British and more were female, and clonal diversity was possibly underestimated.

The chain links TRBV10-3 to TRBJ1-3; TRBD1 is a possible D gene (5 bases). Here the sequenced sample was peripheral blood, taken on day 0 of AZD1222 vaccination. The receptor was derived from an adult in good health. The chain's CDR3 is CATRDGRTGASGNTIYF. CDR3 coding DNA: TGTGCCACCAGAGATGGGAGGACTGGGGCCTCTGGAAACACCATATATTTT.